This TCR beta chain was captured in a study of blood T cell repertoires in COVID-19. Study-wide context: Spain, Italy and the United States supplied samples that represented acute and convalescent COVID-19. PBMCs, B-cell-depleted T cells, or T cells provided the cDNA or gDNA that made up the material.

Before being deemed recovered, Cohort 3 donors had two negative PCRs, clearance, or symptom resolution. V trimming: 4 bases; J trimming: 6 bases; junction bases outside the gene matches: 4. The CDR3 runs 14 residues. The germline gives CDR1 SGDLS, CDR2 YYNGEE. Assay: immunoSEQ multiplex PCR; the TCRdb copy retains only in-frame clones and omits some. In the table there are approximately 440,000 clones, roughly 88% of which are singletons. Note on this clone: Other DNA sequences within the sample encode an identical CDR3.

This receptor was taken from a man between 18 and 29 years old who had recovered from COVID-19. The sequencing sample was made of PBMCs or T cells enriched from blood (not recorded which). The rearrangement links TRBV9 to TRBJ1-6; 7 nucleotides line up with TRBD1. CDR3 in DNA: TGTGCCAGCAGCCCTCGACAGGGTAATTCACCCCTCCACTTT. This gives the protein CASSPRQGNSPLHF.